This is a list of T cell receptor beta chains from one sample in a study of molecular identifiers for immune sequencing clone quantification. TCRdb re-analysed the PCR reads in MiXCR, keeping a single row per CDR3 protein. The sample carries roughly 93,000 distinct CDR3 sequences, 19% recorded once. The sample consisted of naive CD8+ T cells from blood, with Jurkat cell RNA spiked in. These receptors all stem from a human donor in good health. Some libraries in this study had Jurkat cell RNA spiked in. Both conserved end residues are part of each CDR3. Fields, in order: clone size, J gene, D gene, V gene, CDR3 protein, CDR3 DNA. A D gene is named only where the DNA matches it firmly. Expanded clones are given a class, and other clones once, few, many or no size at all.

clone size: many
J gene: TRBJ1-1
D gene: TRBD1
V gene: TRBV7-9
CDR3 protein: CASSLGQGVSEAFF
CDR3 DNA: TGTGCCAGCAGCCTGGGACAGGGGGTCTCTGAAGCTTTCTTT

clone size: many
J gene: TRBJ2-6
D gene: NA
V gene: TRBV30
CDR3 protein: CAWEASGANVLTF
CDR3 DNA: TGTGCCTGGGAGGCGTCTGGGGCCAACGTCCTGACTTTC

clone size: many
J gene: TRBJ2-3
D gene: NA
V gene: TRBV9
CDR3 protein: CASSVGGRPADTQYF
CDR3 DNA: TGTGCCAGCAGCGTAGGAGGCAGGCCGGCAGATACGCAGTATTTT

clone size: many
J gene: TRBJ2-7
D gene: TRBD1
V gene: TRBV12-3/TRBV12-4
CDR3 protein: CASSPTDRGSYEQYF
CDR3 DNA: TGTGCCAGCAGCCCGACGGACAGGGGGAGCTACGAGCAGTACTTC

clone size: many
J gene: TRBJ2-5
D gene: NA
V gene: TRBV6-2/TRBV6-3
CDR3 protein: CASSYGSNTETQYF
CDR3 DNA: TGTGCCAGCAGTTATGGCAGTAATACAGAGACCCAGTACTTC

clone size: many
J gene: TRBJ2-7
D gene: NA
V gene: TRBV30
CDR3 protein: CAWSVLRGSAYEQYF
CDR3 DNA: TGTGCCTGGAGTGTACTTAGGGGTTCTGCCTACGAGCAGTACTTC

clone size: NA
J gene: TRBJ2-3
D gene: TRBD2
V gene: TRBV7-1
CDR3 protein: CASSLSGSSSTDTQYF
CDR3 DNA: TGTGCCAGCAGCCTAAGCGGGAGCTCTAGCACAGATACGCAGTATTTT

clone size: many
J gene: TRBJ2-3
D gene: TRBD2
V gene: TRBV7-9
CDR3 protein: CASRRAGQGLTDTQYF
CDR3 DNA: TGTGCCAGCAGGCGAGCGGGGCAGGGACTCACAGATACGCAGTATTTT

clone size: NA
J gene: TRBJ2-7
D gene: NA
V gene: TRBV12-5
CDR3 protein: CASGLVGGDKSYEQYF
CDR3 DNA: TGTGCTAGTGGTTTGGTAGGGGGGGACAAGTCCTACGAGCAGTACTTC

clone size: many
J gene: TRBJ1-3
D gene: NA
V gene: TRBV19
CDR3 protein: CASSGTDSRNTIYF
CDR3 DNA: TGTGCCAGTAGCGGGACCGATAGTAGAAACACCATATATTTT

clone size: many
J gene: TRBJ2-7
D gene: NA
V gene: TRBV5-6
CDR3 protein: CASSLLWTAYEQYF
CDR3 DNA: TGTGCCAGCAGCCTACTATGGACAGCCTACGAGCAGTACTTC

clone size: many
J gene: TRBJ2-7
D gene: NA
V gene: TRBV20-1
CDR3 protein: CSAQLSGRGVEVYEQYF
CDR3 DNA: TGCAGTGCCCAGCTTAGTGGGAGGGGGGTTGAAGTGTACGAGCAGTACTTC

clone size: NA
J gene: TRBJ2-1
D gene: TRBD2
V gene: TRBV5-1
CDR3 protein: CASSLHATSDYNEQFF
CDR3 DNA: TGCGCCAGCAGCTTGCACGCGACTAGCGACTACAATGAGCAGTTCTTC

clone size: many
J gene: TRBJ2-7
D gene: NA
V gene: TRBV10-3
CDR3 protein: CAIRITGMAGEQYF
CDR3 DNA: TGTGCCATCAGGATTACAGGCATGGCTGGCGAGCAGTACTTC

clone size: many
J gene: TRBJ2-1
D gene: TRBD1
V gene: TRBV30
CDR3 protein: CAWTPYGTGLSYNEQFF
CDR3 DNA: TGTGCCTGGACCCCGTACGGGACAGGGCTGTCCTACAATGAGCAGTTCTTC

clone size: few
J gene: TRBJ2-5
D gene: TRBD2
V gene: TRBV19
CDR3 protein: CASSISDGTSGATQYF
CDR3 DNA: TGTGCCAGTAGTATTTCTGATGGGACTAGCGGCGCGACCCAGTACTTC

clone size: many
J gene: TRBJ2-3
D gene: NA
V gene: TRBV6-2/TRBV6-3
CDR3 protein: CASSYSHEEVEPDTQYF
CDR3 DNA: TGTGCCAGCAGTTACTCCCATGAGGAGGTGGAACCAGATACGCAGTATTTT

clone size: many
J gene: TRBJ1-5
D gene: NA
V gene: TRBV19
CDR3 protein: CASSIVEYSDQPQHF
CDR3 DNA: TGTGCCAGTAGTATAGTCGAATATTCGGATCAGCCCCAGCATTTT

clone size: NA
J gene: TRBJ2-7
D gene: NA
V gene: TRBV5-8
CDR3 protein: CASSLGVAVVSYEQYF
CDR3 DNA: TGTGCCAGCAGCTTGGGAGTAGCGGTAGTCTCCTACGAGCAGTACTTC

clone size: many
J gene: TRBJ2-5
D gene: TRBD1
V gene: TRBV10-3
CDR3 protein: CAIGGQDQETQYF
CDR3 DNA: TGTGCCATCGGGGGACAGGACCAAGAGACCCAGTACTTC

clone size: NA
J gene: TRBJ1-6
D gene: NA
V gene: TRBV4-3
CDR3 protein: CASSLGRVNSPLHF
CDR3 DNA: TGCGCCAGCAGCCTCGGGAGGGTCAATTCACCCCTCCACTTT

clone size: many
J gene: TRBJ2-3
D gene: NA
V gene: TRBV6-2/TRBV6-3
CDR3 protein: CASSYEAGDSTDTQYF
CDR3 DNA: TGTGCCAGCAGTTACGAGGCAGGGGACAGCACAGATACGCAGTATTTT

clone size: many
J gene: TRBJ1-1
D gene: NA
V gene: TRBV11-2
CDR3 protein: CASRADTNTEAFF
CDR3 DNA: TGTGCCAGCAGGGCCGACACCAACACTGAAGCTTTCTTT

clone size: many
J gene: TRBJ2-1
D gene: TRBD1
V gene: TRBV15
CDR3 protein: CATSRSGQGAYNEQFF
CDR3 DNA: TGTGCCACCAGCAGATCCGGACAGGGGGCCTACAATGAGCAGTTCTTC

clone size: NA
J gene: TRBJ2-3
D gene: TRBD2
V gene: TRBV7-9
CDR3 protein: CASSLPPLALAGGTTSTDTQYF
CDR3 DNA: TGTGCCAGCAGCTTACCGCCCCTAGCCCTAGCGGGAGGGACAACTAGCACAGATACGCAGTATTTT

clone size: few
J gene: TRBJ2-6
D gene: NA
V gene: TRBV6-5
CDR3 protein: CASSRTVYSSGANVLTF
CDR3 DNA: TGTGCCAGCAGCCGGACAGTATATAGCTCTGGGGCCAACGTCCTGACTTTC

clone size: NA
J gene: TRBJ2-3
D gene: NA
V gene: TRBV10-1
CDR3 protein: CASSTGQRGGGGPDTQYF
CDR3 DNA: TGCGCCAGCAGTACGGGACAGAGAGGAGGAGGGGGCCCAGATACGCAGTATTTT

clone size: many
J gene: TRBJ2-2
D gene: TRBD1
V gene: TRBV20-1
CDR3 protein: CSANDRGDTGELFF
CDR3 DNA: TGCAGTGCTAACGACAGGGGGGACACCGGGGAGCTGTTTTTT

clone size: many
J gene: TRBJ2-3
D gene: TRBD2
V gene: TRBV15
CDR3 protein: CATSRITSGRLEDTQYF
CDR3 DNA: TGTGCCACCAGCAGAATTACTAGCGGGAGGTTGGAAGATACGCAGTATTTT

clone size: many
J gene: TRBJ2-7
D gene: NA
V gene: TRBV7-6
CDR3 protein: CASSLGRQSYEQYF
CDR3 DNA: TGTGCCAGCAGCTTAGGCAGACAGAGCTACGAGCAGTACTTC

clone size: few
J gene: TRBJ1-2
D gene: NA
V gene: TRBV15
CDR3 protein: CATSTDYGYTF
CDR3 DNA: TGTGCCACCTCGACCGACTATGGCTACACCTTC

clone size: many
J gene: TRBJ2-7
D gene: TRBD2
V gene: TRBV11-2
CDR3 protein: CASSPRGGLAGHEQYF
CDR3 DNA: TGTGCCAGCAGCCCCAGGGGGGGACTAGCGGGGCACGAGCAGTACTTC

clone size: many
J gene: TRBJ2-7
D gene: NA
V gene: TRBV4-3
CDR3 protein: CASSQDIGEGYEQYF
CDR3 DNA: TGCGCCAGCAGCCAAGATATTGGGGAAGGCTACGAGCAGTACTTC

clone size: many
J gene: TRBJ1-1
D gene: NA
V gene: TRBV7-3
CDR3 protein: CASSLGGGTEAFF
CDR3 DNA: TGTGCCAGCAGCCTGGGAGGGGGCACTGAAGCTTTCTTT

clone size: many
J gene: TRBJ1-1
D gene: TRBD1
V gene: TRBV27
CDR3 protein: CASSMGTGGSAEAFF
CDR3 DNA: TGTGCCAGCAGTATGGGGACAGGGGGGAGCGCTGAAGCTTTCTTT

clone size: many
J gene: TRBJ2-4
D gene: NA
V gene: TRBV6-5
CDR3 protein: CASTDISRAKNIQYF
CDR3 DNA: TGTGCCAGCACGGACATATCGCGAGCCAAAAACATTCAGTACTTC

clone size: many
J gene: TRBJ1-1
D gene: NA
V gene: TRBV19
CDR3 protein: CASSTGGNTEAFF
CDR3 DNA: TGTGCCAGTAGTACCGGGGGTAACACTGAAGCTTTCTTT

clone size: many
J gene: TRBJ2-3
D gene: NA
V gene: TRBV7-8
CDR3 protein: CASSLAGTADTQYF
CDR3 DNA: TGTGCCAGCAGCTTAGCCGGGACGGCAGATACGCAGTATTTT

clone size: many
J gene: TRBJ2-1
D gene: TRBD2
V gene: TRBV19
CDR3 protein: CASSIDSGGSYNEQFF
CDR3 DNA: TGTGCCAGTAGTATAGACAGCGGGGGCTCCTACAATGAGCAGTTCTTC

clone size: NA
J gene: TRBJ2-3
D gene: NA
V gene: TRBV28
CDR3 protein: CASSLTRDITDTQYF
CDR3 DNA: TGTGCCAGCAGTTTAACACGGGACATCACAGATACGCAGTATTTT

clone size: many
J gene: TRBJ2-6
D gene: NA
V gene: TRBV12-3/TRBV12-4
CDR3 protein: CASSLGQVASGANVLTF
CDR3 DNA: TGTGCCAGCAGTTTAGGACAGGTCGCTTCTGGGGCCAACGTCCTGACTTTC

clone size: many
J gene: TRBJ2-5
D gene: NA
V gene: TRBV12-3/TRBV12-4
CDR3 protein: CASLGGSQETQYF
CDR3 DNA: TGTGCCAGCCTGGGAGGAAGCCAAGAGACCCAGTACTTC

clone size: NA
J gene: TRBJ2-7
D gene: NA
V gene: TRBV15
CDR3 protein: CATSSLGESYEQYF
CDR3 DNA: TGTGCCACCAGCTCCCTTGGGGAGTCCTACGAGCAGTACTTC

clone size: once
J gene: TRBJ2-2
D gene: NA
V gene: TRBV7-9
CDR3 protein: CASSFLVRDTGELFF
CDR3 DNA: TGTGCCAGCAGCTTTCTAGTGAGAGACACCGGGGAGCTGTTCTTT

clone size: many
J gene: TRBJ1-4
D gene: TRBD1
V gene: TRBV7-9
CDR3 protein: CASSQPRGGQRNEKLFF
CDR3 DNA: TGTGCCAGCAGCCAGCCCAGGGGGGGACAGCGTAATGAAAAACTGTTTTTT

clone size: NA
J gene: TRBJ2-2
D gene: NA
V gene: TRBV7-9
CDR3 protein: CASTHPGGVATGELFF
CDR3 DNA: TGTGCCAGCACTCACCCCGGCGGGGTAGCCACCGGGGAGCTGTTTTTT